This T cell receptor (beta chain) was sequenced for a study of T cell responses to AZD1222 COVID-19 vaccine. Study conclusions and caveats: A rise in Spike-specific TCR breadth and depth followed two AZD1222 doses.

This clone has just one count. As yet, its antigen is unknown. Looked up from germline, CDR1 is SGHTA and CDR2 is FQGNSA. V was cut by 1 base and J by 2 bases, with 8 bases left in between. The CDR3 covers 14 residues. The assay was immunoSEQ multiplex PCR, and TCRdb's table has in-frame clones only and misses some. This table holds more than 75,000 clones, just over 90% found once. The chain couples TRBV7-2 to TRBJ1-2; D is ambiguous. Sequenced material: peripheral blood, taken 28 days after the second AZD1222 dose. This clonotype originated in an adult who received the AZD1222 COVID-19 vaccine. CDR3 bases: TGTGCCAGCAGCTTAGAAGGGCTAAACTATGGCTACACCTTC. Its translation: CASSLEGLNYGYTF.